This T cell receptor beta chain was sequenced in a study of control samples from healthy donors and cancer patients. The junction had 15 bases not matched to a gene; V was cut back by 0 bases and J by 1 base. Germline lookup yields CDR1 SGHRS and CDR2 YFSETQ. The CDR3 contains 21 residues. Produced via immunoSEQ multiplex PCR; TCRdb's table is partial and in-frame only. The sample yields around 58,000 clones, roughly 95% seen once. The sequenced sample consisted of blood. The source is a woman under 30 in good health. The gene calls are TRBV5-1 and TRBJ2-7, with 14 positions matching TRBD2. CDR3 coding DNA: TGCGCCAGCAGCTTGGTCCCGGGACTAGCGGGGGCCGCCGGTGGTTCCTACGAGCAGTACTTC. This codes for CASSLVPGLAGAAGGSYEQYF.